This T cell receptor (beta chain) was sequenced during a study of early T cells in non-severe SARS-CoV-2 infection. TCRdb re-called the 5' RACE reads through MiXCR, storing one row per CDR3 protein. The table has about 48,000 distinct CDR3 sequences, around 5.6% seen once; the top ten hold about 5%. The CDR3 runs 15 residues. V was trimmed by 0 bases and J by 10 bases, leaving 13 bases between them. CDR1 SEHNR and CDR2 FQNEAQ come from the germline V gene (reference sequence). This clonotype was detected many times. The sequence was obtained from an adult who was a healthcare worker with PCR-confirmed SARS-CoV-2 infection or an uninfected control (not recorded which). Material for sequencing was whole blood. The V and J genes are TRBV7-9 and TRBJ1-6; D is ambiguous. CDR3 in DNA: TGTGCCAGCAGCTTAGCGGGAGAGTCGGGATCACCCCTCCACTTT. Translated, it gives CASSLAGESGSPLHF.